The 29 T cell receptor beta chains in this list originate from one sample, sequenced in a study of T cell responses to AZD1222 COVID-19 vaccine. Assay: immunoSEQ multiplex PCR; the TCRdb copy retains only in-frame clones and omits some. The table records roughly 80,000 clones, about 89% of them present only once. Source: peripheral blood, taken on day 0 of MenACWY control vaccination. These TCRs come from an adult in good health.

In nucleotides, the CDR3 is TGCGCCAGCAGCCAAGATCTGGTTCCAACTGGGGCCGGGGAGCTGTTTTTT. Translating it yields CASSQDLVPTGAGELFF. The V gene is TRBV4-3, the J gene TRBJ2-2; no reliable D call. Germline lookup yields CDR1 LGHNA and CDR2 YSLEER. This CDR3 is 17 amino acids long. V lost 0 bases and J 6 bases, leaving 17 bases between the germline ends.

The gene calls are TRBV5-6 and TRBJ2-5; D perhaps matches TRBD1 (5 bases). In germline, CDR1 is SGHDT, CDR2 YYEEEE. Deletions cut 4 bases from V and 3 bases from J, with 10 bases between. The CDR3 contains 13 residues. CDR3 nucleotide sequence: TGTGCCAGCAGCCGACAGACAGAAGAGACCCAGTACTTC. Amino acid sequence: CASSRQTEETQYF.

V gene TRBV7-6 combines with J gene TRBJ2-1; TRBD2 matches at 10 bases. Trimming took 2 bases from V and 2 from J; bases not matched to a gene: 9. CDR3 length: 18 residues. Germline V gene sequence: CDR1 SGHVS, CDR2 FNYEAQ. CDR3 coding DNA: TGTGCCAGCAGCTTAAGTTTGTTAGCGGGAGGCCCCTACAATGAGCAGTTCTTC. Translation: CASSLSLLAGGPYNEQFF.

CDR3 loop: CASSLGATYEQYF. The CDR3 DNA reads as TGTGCCAGCAGTTTGGGAGCAACATACGAGCAGTACTTC. The gene calls are TRBV27 and TRBJ2-7; maybe TRBD2 (5 bases). CDR3 length equals 13 residues. Trimming took off 3 bases at V and 4 bases at J, with 10 bases between the two ends. From germline, CDR1 is MNHEY and CDR2 SMNVEV (reference sequence).

This chain connects TRBV27 to TRBJ2-2; 8 positions match TRBD1. The V gene end was trimmed by 4 bases and the J gene end by 6 bases; junction bases not matched to a gene: 4. The germline V gene encodes CDR1 MNHEY and CDR2 SMNVEV (reference sequence). The CDR3 is made up of 14 amino acids. In DNA form, the CDR3 reads TGTGCCAGCAGTTCCGGACAGGGCCCCGGGGAGCTGTTTTTT. Amino acids: CASSSGQGPGELFF.

This chain links TRBV3-1 (or the pseudogene TRBV3-2) with TRBJ2-1; 7 nucleotides line up with TRBD2. Germline V gives CDR1 LGHDT, CDR2 YNNKEL (reference sequence). This CDR3 comprises 14 residues. V was clipped by 3 bases and J by 10 bases; unmatched bases: 9. DNA of the CDR3: TGTGCCAGCAGCCACTCAGGGAGGGGTGGGGAGCAGTTCTTC. Translation: CASSHSGRGGEQFF.

This clone was counted between two and nine times. V usage is TRBV28 and J usage is TRBJ1-3; D is undetermined. CDR1 and CDR2 from the germline V gene are MDHEN and SYDVKM. V shed 4 bases and J shed 0 bases, with 7 bases lying between them. The CDR3 consists of 14 residues. In DNA form, the CDR3 reads TGTGCCAGCAGTTCGAGCAGCTCTGGAAACACCATATATTTT. Translation: CASSSSSSGNTIYF.

This clone was detected a few times. The rearrangement uses TRBV5-1 and TRBJ1-1, with D uncertain. There are 13 residues in the CDR3. Looked up from germline, CDR1 is SGHRS and CDR2 is YFSETQ. The germline V and J ends were trimmed by 0 bases and 4 bases, with 7 bases remaining between them. CDR3 residues: CASSLEDGTEAFF. CDR3 in DNA: TGCGCCAGCAGCTTGGAAGATGGCACTGAAGCTTTCTTT.

The rearrangement joins TRBV7-2 to TRBJ1-2; the D gene is possibly TRBD1 (6 bases). Germline-derived CDR1 and CDR2 are SGHTA and FQGNSA. V lost 5 bases and J 7 bases, leaving 20 bases between the germline ends. The CDR3 spans 15 residues. CDR3 DNA sequence: TGTGCCAGCAGCGGAACACAGGGAGGCTGGGGTGGCTACACCTTC. This gives the protein CASSGTQGGWGGYTF.

This clone showed up just once. V and J are TRBV4-1 and TRBJ2-3; a possible D gene is TRBD2 (5 bases). V lost 2 bases to trimming and J lost 4 bases, with 19 bases between them. Germline assignment: CDR1 MGHRA and CDR2 YSYEKL. CDR3 size: 17 residues. CDR3 protein: CASSQYPSEAFPDTQYF. The DNA of the CDR3 is TGCGCCAGCAGCCAATACCCGTCGGAGGCTTTCCCAGATACGCAGTATTTT.

The V call is TRBV2, the J call TRBJ1-3; tentatively, D is TRBD1 (6 bases). V lost 6 bases, J lost 4 bases, and 7 bases lay in between. CDR1 is SNHLY and CDR2 is FYNNEI in the germline V gene. This CDR3 is built from 12 residues. The CDR3 region has the DNA TGTGCCAGCAGGGACAGAGGAAACACCATATATTTT. This translates into CASRDRGNTIYF.

This chain joins TRBV2 and TRBJ2-7, with D perhaps matching TRBD2 (5 bases). This CDR3 is built from 13 residues. The V end lost 6 bases, the J end lost 3 bases, and 12 bases lay between the germline ends. Germline lookup yields CDR1 SNHLY and CDR2 FYNNEI. The CDR3 region has the DNA TGTGCCAGCAGCGAAAGCCGGGACTACGAGCAGTACTTC. This translates into CASSESRDYEQYF.

As regards this clone: Since a much larger clone is just one base distant, this may be a read error. This rearrangement joins TRBV7-9 to TRBJ2-2; D not resolved. The CDR3 has 13 residues. Deletions cut 1 base from V and 7 bases from J, with 7 bases between. Germline CDR1 reads SEHNR; CDR2 reads FQNEAQ (reference sequence). The CDR3 loop reads CASSLVGVGELFF. Here the CDR3 DNA reads TGTGCCAGCAGCTTAGTTGGGGTCGGGGAGCTGTTTTTT.

The chain carries TRBV28 and TRBJ1-4; 9 nucleotides align to TRBD1. The germline CDR1 and CDR2 sequences are MDHEN and SYDVKM. This CDR3 is 15 amino acids long. With 6 bases clipped from V and 2 bases from J, the junction kept 4 bases outside the gene matches. In DNA, the CDR3 is TGTGCCAGCAGGCGACAGGGGGGTACTAATGAAAAACTGTTTTTT. Translation: CASRRQGGTNEKLFF.

This clone has more than one count but fewer than ten. The chain combines TRBV19 with TRBJ1-5; 7 bases align to TRBD1. CDR3 length equals 17 residues. Trimming took 6 bases from V and 10 from J; bases not matched to a gene: 21. Germline-derived CDR1 and CDR2 are LNHDA and SQIVND (reference sequence). This CDR3 is CASSTYFTGDVGEPQHF. The CDR3 coding sequence is TGTGCCAGTAGCACTTATTTTACAGGGGACGTCGGAGAACCCCAGCATTTT.

V usage is TRBV5-1 and J usage is TRBJ2-3, with D unclear. This CDR3 region has 11 residues. Germline values: CDR1 SGHRS, CDR2 YFSETQ. The V and J ends lost 3 bases and 4 bases respectively, with 3 bases between them. The CDR3 DNA is TGCGCCAGCAGCTGGGCAGATACGCAGTATTTT. It codes for CASSWADTQYF. Based on the CDR3 plus reference TRBV5-1 and TRBJ2-3, the full variable domain is KAGVTQTPRYLIKTRGQQVTLSCSPISGHRSVSWYQQTPGQGLQFLFEYFSETQRNKGNFPGRFSGRQFSNSRSEMNVSTLELGDSALYLCASSWADTQYFGPGTRLTVL.

This sequence joins TRBV7-2 and TRBJ2-2; a weak D match, TRBD2 (7 bases). Germline V gene sequence: CDR1 SGHTA, CDR2 FQGNSA. CDR3 size: 15 residues. Between the trimmed V and J ends, which lost 7 bases and 6 bases, there was a span of 18 bases. CDR3 protein: CASKRGGGQPGELFF. CDR3 DNA sequence: TGTGCCAGCAAGAGGGGGGGCGGTCAACCCGGGGAGCTGTTTTTT.

Only one count was recorded for this clone. CDR3 amino acids: CASSTTGISNEAFF. The DNA for the CDR3 is TGTGCCAGCAGCACAACAGGGATTTCAAATGAAGCTTTCTTT. V usage is TRBV9 and J usage is TRBJ1-1; the D gene is possibly TRBD1 (6 bases). The CDR3 is 14 amino acids. Germline CDR1 and CDR2: SGDLS and YYNGEE. Trimming pared 4 bases from V and 7 bases from J, leaving 17 bases between.

This chain joins TRBV18 and TRBJ1-2; D not resolved. In germline, CDR1 is KGHSH, CDR2 LQKENI. This CDR3 contains 12 residues. The ends were cut back, 4 bases at V and 8 bases at J, with 11 bases in the middle. As DNA, the CDR3 is TGTGCCAGCTCACGGACGGGTCGGGGCTACACCTTC. Translation: CASSRTGRGYTF.

The chain is built from TRBV5-5 and TRBJ1-2, with unresolved D. Trimming left V 2 bases short and J 8 bases short, with 7 bases between. This CDR3 has 11 amino acids. The germline V gene encodes CDR1 SGHKS and CDR2 YYEKEE (reference sequence). CDR3 in amino acids: CASSLGGGYTF. CDR3 in DNA: TGTGCCAGCAGCTTAGGAGGAGGCTACACCTTC.

The chain uses TRBV12-3 or TRBV12-4 and TRBJ1-1; D is undetermined. Trimming took off 2 bases at V and 1 base at J, with 5 bases between the two ends. The CDR3 loop spans 13 amino acids. The DNA of the CDR3 is TGTGCCAGCAGTTTATCGGGGAACACTGAAGCTTTCTTT. Translated: CASSLSGNTEAFF.

The chain joins TRBV7-9 to TRBJ2-7, with D unclear. Trimming stripped 1 base from V and 6 bases from J, with 10 bases between. Germline CDR1 SEHNR, CDR2 FQNEAQ (reference sequence). CDR3 size: 13 residues. The CDR3 nucleotides are TGTGCCAGCAGCTTAGTTTCGGGCCCCGAGCAGTACTTC. The encoded protein is CASSLVSGPEQYF.

The chain carries TRBV19 and TRBJ1-6; 9 bases match TRBD1. The CDR3 is made up of 14 amino acids. V was pared by 3 bases and J by 9 bases, with 3 bases of the junction left unmatched. Germline lookup yields CDR1 LNHDA and CDR2 SQIVND (reference sequence). DNA for the CDR3: TGTGCCAGTAGTATGACAGGGGGAGGTTCACCCCTCCACTTT. This encodes CASSMTGGGSPLHF.

This sequence joins TRBV7-2 and TRBJ1-1, with D hard to call. The ends were cut back, 3 bases at V and 6 bases at J, with 14 bases in the middle. The CDR3 totals 14 residues. The germline CDR1 and CDR2 sequences are SGHTA and FQGNSA. Here the CDR3 DNA reads TGTGCCAGCAGCTTCGCCCCTGAGAGCGCTGAAGCTTTCTTT. It is translated as CASSFAPESAEAFF.

This rearrangement joins TRBV24-1 to TRBJ2-2, with TRBD1 matching over 8 bases. The CDR3 length is 14 residues. CDR1 KGHDR and CDR2 SFDVKD come from the germline V gene. The J segment lost 7 bases and the V segment lost 4 bases, leaving 4 bases of the junction unmatched. CDR3 in DNA: TGTGCCACCAGTGACACAGGGGGAGGCGGGGAGCTGTTTTTT. Translating it yields CATSDTGGGGELFF.

The gene calls are TRBV11-2 and TRBJ2-5; 8 nucleotides align to TRBD2. The CDR3 has 15 amino acids. Germline V gene data show CDR1 as SGHAT and CDR2 as FQNNGV. Trimming at V came to 5 bases and at J to 2 bases, leaving 7 bases not matched to a gene. CDR3 bases: TGTGCCAGCAGCCTTCGCCCGGGGGGGCAAGAGACCCAGTACTTC. Amino acids: CASSLRPGGQETQYF.

The chain employs TRBV9 and TRBJ1-2; a weak D match, TRBD1 (5 bases). This CDR3 has 13 residues. Trimming cost V 3 bases and J 8 bases, with 14 bases left between them. Germline CDR1 SGDLS, CDR2 YYNGEE. The CDR3 nucleotides read TGTGCCAGCAGCGACCAGGAGGGGAGCGGCTACACCTTC. Translation gives CASSDQEGSGYTF.

The CDR3 reads CASSEWVGGRNTIYF. CDR3 nucleotides: TGTGCCAGCAGTGAATGGGTGGGGGGGCGAAACACCATATATTTT. The chain has TRBV6-1 and TRBJ1-3, with a weak D call TRBD1 (6 bases). The CDR3 is made up of 15 amino acids. V was clipped by 2 bases and J by 5 bases, with 13 bases between them. Germline loops: CDR1 MNHNS, CDR2 SASEGT.

Here the CDR3 DNA reads TGCGCCAGCAGCTTGGCCGAACAAGTCAATGAGCAGTTCTTC. Translating it yields CASSLAEQVNEQFF. The V gene is TRBV5-1, the J gene TRBJ2-1; no firm D call. Trimming pared 0 bases from V and 6 bases from J, leaving 10 bases between. The germline gives CDR1 SGHRS, CDR2 YFSETQ. The CDR3 is 14 residues long.